This TCR beta chain was recorded in a study of blood T cell repertoires in COVID-19. Study-level information: T cells, B-cell-depleted T cells, or PBMCs provided the cDNA or gDNA that served as material.

This CDR3 is built from 16 residues. The V gene's germline CDR1 is MNHNS and CDR2 SASEGT. V was clipped by 0 bases and J by 0 bases, with 8 bases between them. Cohorts were determined from participant-reported clinical history. Sequenced by immunoSEQ multiplex PCR; TCRdb stores in-frame clones only, minus some. The sample carries 150,000 to 200,000 clones, around 80% recorded once. Sequenced: PBMCs or T cells enriched from blood (not recorded which). V gene TRBV6-1 combines with J gene TRBJ1-4, with no clear D. The TCR originated in a woman between 45 and 65 years old in a cohort exposed to, infected with or recovered from COVID-19 (not recorded which). CDR3 residues: CASSEARHATNEKLFF. The CDR3 DNA reads as TGTGCCAGCAGTGAAGCGAGACACGCAACTAATGAAAAACTGTTTTTT.